This T cell receptor (beta chain) was recorded in a study of T cell responses to AZD1222 COVID-19 vaccine. Across the whole study: Second-dose schedules of about 4 or about 12 weeks were combined. Study-wide results and caveats: Donor demographics were predominantly white British with a female majority; clonal diversity may be underestimated. Seropositive status at baseline applied to only 5 or 6 AZD1222 recipients. Receipt of two AZD1222 doses was followed by a rise in Spike-specific TCR breadth and depth.

As regards this clone: Its antigen is not known.

The data were produced by immunoSEQ multiplex PCR, yet TCRdb's version contains in-frame clones alone and is incomplete. The sample consists of more than 30,000 clones, 80% to 95% of them appearing once. The CDR3 consists of 15 residues. CDR1 is SGDLS and CDR2 is YYNGEE in the germline V gene. Trimming took 3 bases from V and 7 from J, leaving 19 bases between them. The gene calls are TRBV9 and TRBJ2-5; a possible D gene is TRBD2 (6 bases). This TCR derives from an adult in good health. The starting material was peripheral blood, obtained on day 0 of AZD1222 vaccination. The CDR3 DNA reads as TGTGCCAGCAGCGGAACGTTAGCGGACTCGGGGACCCAGTACTTC. This gives the protein CASSGTLADSGTQYF.